The source of this TCR beta chain is a study of shared clonotypes between healthy human individuals. Study context: The study used three CD4 naive, three CD4 memory, two CD8 naive and one CD8 memory plate per donor.

Study findings and constraints: Read depth was anticipated to influence clonotype sharing among donors. Memory subsets generally showed lower estimated richness than naive subsets. The donor pool, a small one, limited the genetic and exposure-history diversity represented.

Regarding this clone: Its antigen is not known.

The table came from immunoSEQ multiplex PCR; TCRdb's copy has only in-frame clones and leaves some out. The table has millions of clones, approximately 95% seen once. Trimming removed 7 bases from V and 7 bases from J, with 17 bases in between. This CDR3 comprises 13 residues. Germline assignment: CDR1 SGHRS and CDR2 YFSETQ. The chain has TRBV5-1 and TRBJ1-2; no clear D. Material: naive CD4+ T cells from PBMCs. As for subset: CD45RA+ positively selected. This receptor was obtained from a young man in good health. Some clones in this sample may be carry-over from other donors' samples. In DNA form, the CDR3 reads TGCGCCAGCCGGAGATCTCAGTCGGGTGGCTACACCTTC. It specifies CASRRSQSGGYTF.